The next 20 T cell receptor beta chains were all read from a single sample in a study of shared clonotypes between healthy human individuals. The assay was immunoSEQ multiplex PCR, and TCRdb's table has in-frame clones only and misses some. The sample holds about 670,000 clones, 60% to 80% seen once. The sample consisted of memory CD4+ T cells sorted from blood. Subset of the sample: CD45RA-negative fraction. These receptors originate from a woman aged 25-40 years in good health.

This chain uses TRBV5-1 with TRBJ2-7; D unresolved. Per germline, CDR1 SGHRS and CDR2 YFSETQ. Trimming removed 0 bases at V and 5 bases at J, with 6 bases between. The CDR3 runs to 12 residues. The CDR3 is CASSLGGDEQYF. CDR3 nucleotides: TGCGCCAGCAGCTTGGGTGGGGACGAGCAGTACTTC.

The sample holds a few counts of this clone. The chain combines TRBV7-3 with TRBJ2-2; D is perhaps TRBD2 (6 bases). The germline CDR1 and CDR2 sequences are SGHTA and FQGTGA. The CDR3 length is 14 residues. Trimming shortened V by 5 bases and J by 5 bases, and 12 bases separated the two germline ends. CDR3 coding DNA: TGTGCCAGCAGCCCGGGGACTCGGACCGGGGAGCTGTTTTTT. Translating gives CASSPGTRTGELFF.

The CDR3 reads CSAQTGDYTEAFF. CDR3 in DNA: TGCAGCGCTCAGACAGGGGATTACACTGAAGCTTTCTTT. The chain joins TRBV29-1 to TRBJ1-1; 8 bases are shared with TRBD1. The V gene end was trimmed by 7 bases and the J gene end by 3 bases; junction bases not matched to a gene: 7. Per germline, CDR1 SQVTM and CDR2 ANQGSEA. This CDR3 comprises 13 residues.

CDR3 in amino acids: CASSNPRGLSTDTQYF. Written as DNA, the CDR3 is TGCGCCAGCAGCAATCCCAGGGGGCTGAGCACAGATACGCAGTATTTT. V usage is TRBV5-1 and J usage is TRBJ2-3, with 8 nucleotides matching TRBD1. CDR1 and CDR2 from the germline V gene are SGHRS and YFSETQ. This CDR3 has 16 amino acids. V was clipped by 4 bases and J by 0 bases; unmatched bases: 7.

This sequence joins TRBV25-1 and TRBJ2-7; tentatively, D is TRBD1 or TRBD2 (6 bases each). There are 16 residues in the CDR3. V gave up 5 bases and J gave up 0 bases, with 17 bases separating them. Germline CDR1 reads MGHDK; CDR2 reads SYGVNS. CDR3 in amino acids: CASSRLGGGFSYEQYF. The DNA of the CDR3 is TGTGCCAGCAGTCGACTGGGGGGCGGATTCTCCTACGAGCAGTACTTC.

Here the CDR3 reads CASSLGDRDYYGYTF. CDR3 nucleotides: TGCGCCAGCAGCTTGGGGGACAGGGACTACTATGGCTACACCTTC. The V gene is TRBV5-1, the J gene TRBJ1-2, with 9 bases matching TRBD1. This CDR3 comprises 15 residues. CDR1 is SGHRS, CDR2 YFSETQ, per germline. J was trimmed by 3 bases and V by 0 bases; bases with no gene match: 3.

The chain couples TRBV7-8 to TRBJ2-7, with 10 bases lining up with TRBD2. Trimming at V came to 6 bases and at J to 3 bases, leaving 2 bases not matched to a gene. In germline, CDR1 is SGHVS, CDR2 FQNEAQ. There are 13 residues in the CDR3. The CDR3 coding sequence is TGTGCCAGCAGACTAGCGGGAAGCTACGAGCAGTACTTC. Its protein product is CASRLAGSYEQYF.

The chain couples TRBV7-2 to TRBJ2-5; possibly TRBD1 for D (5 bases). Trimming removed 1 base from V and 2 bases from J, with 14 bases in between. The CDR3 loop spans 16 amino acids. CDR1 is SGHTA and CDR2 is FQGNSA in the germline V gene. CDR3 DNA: TGTGCCAGCAGCTTAGTATTGGGGCTAGGACAAGAGACCCAGTACTTC. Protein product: CASSLVLGLGQETQYF.

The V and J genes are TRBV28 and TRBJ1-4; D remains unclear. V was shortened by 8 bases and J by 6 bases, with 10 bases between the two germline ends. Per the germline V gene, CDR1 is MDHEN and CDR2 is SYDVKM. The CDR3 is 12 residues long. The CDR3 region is CASGRGDEKLFF. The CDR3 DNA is TGTGCCAGCGGACGCGGTGATGAAAAACTGTTTTTT.

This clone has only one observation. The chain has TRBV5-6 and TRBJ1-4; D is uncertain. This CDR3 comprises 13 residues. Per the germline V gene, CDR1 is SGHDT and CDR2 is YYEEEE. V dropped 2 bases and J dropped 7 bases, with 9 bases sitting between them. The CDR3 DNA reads TGTGCCAGCAGCTTTGGTCGGGCTGAAAAACTGTTTTTT. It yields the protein CASSFGRAEKLFF.

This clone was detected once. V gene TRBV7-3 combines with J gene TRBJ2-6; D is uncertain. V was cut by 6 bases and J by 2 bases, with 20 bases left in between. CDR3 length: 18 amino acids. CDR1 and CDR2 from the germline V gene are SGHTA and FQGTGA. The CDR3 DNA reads TGTGCCAGCAGTCGGATAAGCACCTCTCTAACTGGGGCCAACGTCCTGACTTTC. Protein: CASSRISTSLTGANVLTF.

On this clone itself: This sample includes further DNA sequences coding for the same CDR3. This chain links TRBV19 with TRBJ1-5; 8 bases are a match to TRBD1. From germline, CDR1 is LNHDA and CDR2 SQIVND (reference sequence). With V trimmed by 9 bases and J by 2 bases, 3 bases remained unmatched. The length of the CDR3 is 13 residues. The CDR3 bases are TGTGCCAGCTTGGGACAGGGCAATCAGCCCCAGCATTTT. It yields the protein CASLGQGNQPQHF.

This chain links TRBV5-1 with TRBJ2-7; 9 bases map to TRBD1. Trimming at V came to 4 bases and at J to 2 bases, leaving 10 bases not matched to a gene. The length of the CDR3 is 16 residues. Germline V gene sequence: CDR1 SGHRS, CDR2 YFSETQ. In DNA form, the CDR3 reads TGCGCCAGCAGCCCGAGGCCGGGACAGGGAACCTACGAGCAGTACTTC. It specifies CASSPRPGQGTYEQYF.

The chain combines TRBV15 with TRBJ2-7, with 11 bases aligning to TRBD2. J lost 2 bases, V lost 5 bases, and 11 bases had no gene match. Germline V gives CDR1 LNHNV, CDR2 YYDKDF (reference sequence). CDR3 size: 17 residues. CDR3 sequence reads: CATSPIASGRLPYEQYF. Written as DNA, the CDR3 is TGTGCCACCAGCCCTATCGCTAGCGGGAGGTTGCCCTACGAGCAGTACTTC.

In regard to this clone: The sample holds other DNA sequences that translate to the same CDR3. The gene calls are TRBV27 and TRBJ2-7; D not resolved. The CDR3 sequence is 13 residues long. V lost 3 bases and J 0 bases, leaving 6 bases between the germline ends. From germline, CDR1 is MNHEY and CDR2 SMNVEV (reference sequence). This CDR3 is CASSFSYSYEQYF. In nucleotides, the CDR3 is TGTGCCAGCAGTTTCAGCTACTCCTACGAGCAGTACTTC.

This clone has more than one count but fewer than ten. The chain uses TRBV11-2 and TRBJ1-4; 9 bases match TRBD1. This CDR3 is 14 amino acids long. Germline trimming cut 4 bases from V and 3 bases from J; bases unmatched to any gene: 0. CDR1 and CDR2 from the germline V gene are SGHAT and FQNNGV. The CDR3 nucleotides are TGTGCCAGCAGCTGGACAGGGGCTAATGAAAAACTGTTTTTT. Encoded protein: CASSWTGANEKLFF. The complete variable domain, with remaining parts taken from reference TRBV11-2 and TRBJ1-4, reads EAGVAQSPRYKIIEKRQSVAFWCNPISGHATLYWYQQILGQGPKLLIQFQNNGVVDDSQLPKDRFSAERLKGVDSTLKIQPAKLEDSAVYLCASSWTGANEKLFFGSGTQLSVL.

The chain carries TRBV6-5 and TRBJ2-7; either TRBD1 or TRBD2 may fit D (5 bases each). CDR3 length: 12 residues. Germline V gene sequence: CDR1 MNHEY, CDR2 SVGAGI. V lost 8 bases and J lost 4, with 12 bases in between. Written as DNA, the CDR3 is TGTGCCAGCGCCAGGGTAGCGTACGAGCAGTACTTC. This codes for CASARVAYEQYF.

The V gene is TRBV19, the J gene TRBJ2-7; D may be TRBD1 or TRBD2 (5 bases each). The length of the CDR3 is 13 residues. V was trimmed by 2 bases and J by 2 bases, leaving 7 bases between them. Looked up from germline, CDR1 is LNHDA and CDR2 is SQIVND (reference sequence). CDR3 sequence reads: CASSIPGPYEQYF. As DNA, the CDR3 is TGTGCCAGTAGTATACCGGGACCCTACGAGCAGTACTTC.

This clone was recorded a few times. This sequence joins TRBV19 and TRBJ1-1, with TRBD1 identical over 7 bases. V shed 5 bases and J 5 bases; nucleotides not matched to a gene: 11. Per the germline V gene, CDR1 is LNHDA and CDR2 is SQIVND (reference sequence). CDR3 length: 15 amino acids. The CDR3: CASSLPGGRSTEAFF. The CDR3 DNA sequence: TGTGCCAGTAGTCTCCCAGGGGGGAGATCGACTGAAGCTTTCTTT.

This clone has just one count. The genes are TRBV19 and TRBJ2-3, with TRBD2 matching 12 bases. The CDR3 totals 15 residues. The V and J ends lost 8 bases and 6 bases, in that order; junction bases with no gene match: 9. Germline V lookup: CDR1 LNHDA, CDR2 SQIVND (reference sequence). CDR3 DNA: TGTGCCAGTGACTCTGGACTAGCGGGAAAGGATACGCAGTATTTT. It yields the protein CASDSGLAGKDTQYF.